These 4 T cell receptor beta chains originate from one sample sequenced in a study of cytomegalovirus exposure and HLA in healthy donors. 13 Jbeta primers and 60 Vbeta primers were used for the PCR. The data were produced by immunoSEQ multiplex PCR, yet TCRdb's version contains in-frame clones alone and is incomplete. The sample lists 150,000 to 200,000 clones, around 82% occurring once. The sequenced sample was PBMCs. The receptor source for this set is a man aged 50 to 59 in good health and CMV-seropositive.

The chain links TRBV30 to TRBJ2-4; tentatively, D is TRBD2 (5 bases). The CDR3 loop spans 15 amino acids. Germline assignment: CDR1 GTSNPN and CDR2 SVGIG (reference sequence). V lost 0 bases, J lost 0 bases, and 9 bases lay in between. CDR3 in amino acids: CAWSVADLAKNIQYF. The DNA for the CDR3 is TGTGCCTGGAGTGTAGCGGATCTAGCCAAAAACATTCAGTACTTC.

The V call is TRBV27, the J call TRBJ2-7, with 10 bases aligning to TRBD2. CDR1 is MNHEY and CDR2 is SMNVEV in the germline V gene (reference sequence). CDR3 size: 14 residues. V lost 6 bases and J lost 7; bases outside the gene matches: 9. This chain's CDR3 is CASRFTSGAGEQYF. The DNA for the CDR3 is TGTGCCAGCAGATTTACTAGCGGGGCAGGAGAGCAGTACTTC.

The CDR3 DNA follows: TGTGCCACCCAAGGACAGGTCGACACCGGGGAGCTGTTTTTT. Residues: CATQGQVDTGELFF. This chain links TRBV18 with TRBJ2-2; 7 positions agree with TRBD1. The trim removed 10 bases at V and 3 bases at J, leaving 8 bases unmatched. The V gene's germline CDR1 is KGHSH and CDR2 LQKENI. The CDR3 spans 14 residues. Complete variable domain (other parts from reference TRBV18 and TRBJ2-2): NAGVMQNPRHLVRRRGQEARLRCSPMKGHSHVYWYRQLPEEGLKFMVYLQKENIIDESGMPKERFSAEFPKEGPSILRIQQVVRGDSAAYFCATQGQVDTGELFFGEGSRLTVL.

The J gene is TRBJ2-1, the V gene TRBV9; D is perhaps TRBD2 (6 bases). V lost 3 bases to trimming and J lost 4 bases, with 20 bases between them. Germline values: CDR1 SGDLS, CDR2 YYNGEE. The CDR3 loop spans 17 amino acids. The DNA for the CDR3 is TGTGCCAGCAGCGCCGGAGAGGGATTAGCGGTATACAATGAGCAGTTCTTC. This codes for CASSAGEGLAVYNEQFF.